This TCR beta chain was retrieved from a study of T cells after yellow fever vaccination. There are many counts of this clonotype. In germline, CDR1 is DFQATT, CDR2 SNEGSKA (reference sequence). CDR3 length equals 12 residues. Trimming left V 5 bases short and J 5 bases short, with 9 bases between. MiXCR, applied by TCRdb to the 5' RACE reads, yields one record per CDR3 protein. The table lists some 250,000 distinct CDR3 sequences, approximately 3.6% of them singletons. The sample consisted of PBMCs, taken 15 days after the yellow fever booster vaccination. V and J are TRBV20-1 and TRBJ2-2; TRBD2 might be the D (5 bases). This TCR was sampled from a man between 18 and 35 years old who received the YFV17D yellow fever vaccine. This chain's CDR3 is CSASGNTGELFF. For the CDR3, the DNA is TGCAGTGCTTCGGGGAATACCGGGGAGCTGTTTTTT.